Sequencing of this TCR beta chain was carried out in a study of T-cell reconstitution after alpha-beta-depleted transplantation in children. Between the trimmed V and J ends, which lost 4 bases and 11 bases, there was a span of 11 bases. The CDR3 sequence is 11 residues long. For TCRbeta, the library was prepared with unique molecular identifiers. TCRdb itself ran the PCR reads through MiXCR, one entry per CDR3 protein. The sample holds about 500,000 distinct CDR3 sequences, about 31% seen once. The gene calls are TRBV12-3 or TRBV12-4 and TRBJ1-1; D is perhaps TRBD1 (6 bases). The sequencing used PBMCs from the stem cell graft donor, collected from the stem cell graft. The clonotype comes from a human donor who donated a stem cell graft to a child with aplastic anemia. In nucleotides, the CDR3 is TGTGCCAGCAGTTCCGGGACATCTGCTTTCTTT. Its translation: CASSSGTSAFF.